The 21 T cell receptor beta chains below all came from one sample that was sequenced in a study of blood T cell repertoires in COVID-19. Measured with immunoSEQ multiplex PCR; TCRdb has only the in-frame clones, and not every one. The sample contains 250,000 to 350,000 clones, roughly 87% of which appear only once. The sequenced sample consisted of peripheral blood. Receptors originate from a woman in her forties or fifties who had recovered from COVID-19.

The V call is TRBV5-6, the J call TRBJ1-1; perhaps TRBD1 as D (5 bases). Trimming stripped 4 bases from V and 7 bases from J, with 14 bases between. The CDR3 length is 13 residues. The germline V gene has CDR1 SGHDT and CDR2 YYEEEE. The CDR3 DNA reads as TGTGCCAGCAGCCGAAGAGACAGCCATGAAGCTTTCTTT. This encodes CASSRRDSHEAFF.

For the CDR3, the DNA is TGTGCCAGCAGCTTAAACAGGGGCCAATCCTACAATGAGCAGTTCTTC. Protein product: CASSLNRGQSYNEQFF. The chain employs TRBV5-4 and TRBJ2-1, with 7 nucleotides matching TRBD1. Germline trimming cut 2 bases from V and 1 base from J; bases unmatched to any gene: 6. Germline values: CDR1 SGHNT, CDR2 YYREEE (reference sequence). The CDR3 runs to 16 residues.

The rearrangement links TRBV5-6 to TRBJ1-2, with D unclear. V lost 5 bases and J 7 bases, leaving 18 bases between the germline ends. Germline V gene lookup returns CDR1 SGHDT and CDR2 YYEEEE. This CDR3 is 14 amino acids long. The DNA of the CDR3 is TGTGCCAGCAGGCACCGGATCCCGGAGTCTGGCTACACCTTC. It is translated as CASRHRIPESGYTF.

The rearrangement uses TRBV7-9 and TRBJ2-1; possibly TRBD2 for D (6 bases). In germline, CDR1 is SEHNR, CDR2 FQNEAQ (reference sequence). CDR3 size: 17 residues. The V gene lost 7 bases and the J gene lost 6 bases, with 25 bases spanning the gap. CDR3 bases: TGTGCCAGCACCTCCGGGGCGGATTGGAGGCGGGGCAATGAGCAGTTCTTC. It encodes CASTSGADWRRGNEQFF.

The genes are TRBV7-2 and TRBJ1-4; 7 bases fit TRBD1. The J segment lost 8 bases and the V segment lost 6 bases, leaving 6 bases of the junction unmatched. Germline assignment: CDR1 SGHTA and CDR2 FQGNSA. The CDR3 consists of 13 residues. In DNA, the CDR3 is TGTGCCAGCAGTCTAATACAGGGGGAAAAACTGTTTTTT. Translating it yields CASSLIQGEKLFF.

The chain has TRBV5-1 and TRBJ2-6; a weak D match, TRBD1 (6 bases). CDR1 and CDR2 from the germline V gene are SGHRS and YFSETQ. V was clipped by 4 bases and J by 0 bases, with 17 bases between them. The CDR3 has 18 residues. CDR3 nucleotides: TGCGCCAGCAGCCTTTCAACAGGGCCGAACTCTGGGGCCAACGTCCTGACTTTC. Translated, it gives CASSLSTGPNSGANVLTF.

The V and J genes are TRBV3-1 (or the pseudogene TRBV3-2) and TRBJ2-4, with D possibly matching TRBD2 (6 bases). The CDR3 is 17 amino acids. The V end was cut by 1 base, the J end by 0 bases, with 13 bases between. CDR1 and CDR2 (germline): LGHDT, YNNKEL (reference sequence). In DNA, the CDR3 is TGTGCCAGCAGCCAAGTCGGGCTAGCGATAGCCAAAAACATTCAGTACTTC. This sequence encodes CASSQVGLAIAKNIQYF.

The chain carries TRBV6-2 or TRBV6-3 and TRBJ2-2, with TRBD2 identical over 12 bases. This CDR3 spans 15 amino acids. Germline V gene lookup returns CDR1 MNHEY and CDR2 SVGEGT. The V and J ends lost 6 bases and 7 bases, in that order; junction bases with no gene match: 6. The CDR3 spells CASSRLAGVVGELFF. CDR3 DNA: TGTGCCAGCAGCCGACTAGCGGGAGTTGTCGGGGAGCTGTTTTTT.

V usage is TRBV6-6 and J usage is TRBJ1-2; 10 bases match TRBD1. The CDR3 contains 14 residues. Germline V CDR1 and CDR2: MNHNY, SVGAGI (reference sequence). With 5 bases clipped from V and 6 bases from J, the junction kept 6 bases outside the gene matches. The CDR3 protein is CASSGTTGGNGYTF. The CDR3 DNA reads TGTGCCAGCAGTGGGACGACAGGGGGCAATGGCTACACCTTC.

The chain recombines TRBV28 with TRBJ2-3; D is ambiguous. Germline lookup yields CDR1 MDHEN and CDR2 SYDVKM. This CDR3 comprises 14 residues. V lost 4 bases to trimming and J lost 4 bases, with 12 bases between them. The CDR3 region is CASSSGFTADTQYF. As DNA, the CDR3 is TGTGCCAGCAGTTCCGGTTTCACGGCAGATACGCAGTATTTT.

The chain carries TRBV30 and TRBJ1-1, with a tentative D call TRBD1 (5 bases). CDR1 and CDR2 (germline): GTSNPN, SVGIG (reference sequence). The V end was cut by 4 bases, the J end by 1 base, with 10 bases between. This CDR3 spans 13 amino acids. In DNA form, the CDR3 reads TGTGCCTGGACCCTGACAGCGAACACTGAAGCTTTCTTT. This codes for CAWTLTANTEAFF.

The CDR3 DNA reads as TGTGCCAGCAGTTTTAGCAGATATAATCAGCCCCAGCATTTT. This encodes CASSFSRYNQPQHF. V and J are TRBV28 and TRBJ1-5; D is uncertain. This CDR3 is built from 14 residues. The V gene lost 3 bases and the J gene lost 4 bases, with 10 bases spanning the gap. In germline, CDR1 is MDHEN, CDR2 SYDVKM.

The CDR3 DNA is TGTGCCAGCAGTTTCGGCGGGGCCCAGTACTTC. Translation: CASSFGGAQYF. The V and J genes are TRBV12-3 or TRBV12-4 and TRBJ2-5, with a possible D match to TRBD2 (6 bases). The V gene lost 3 bases and the J gene lost 9 bases, with 8 bases spanning the gap. This CDR3 is built from 11 residues.

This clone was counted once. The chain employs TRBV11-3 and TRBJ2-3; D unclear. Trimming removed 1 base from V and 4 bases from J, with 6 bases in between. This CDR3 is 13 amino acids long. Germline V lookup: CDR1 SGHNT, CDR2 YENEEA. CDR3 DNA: TGTGCCAGCAGCTTAGGCCGGTCAGATACGCAGTATTTT. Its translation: CASSLGRSDTQYF.

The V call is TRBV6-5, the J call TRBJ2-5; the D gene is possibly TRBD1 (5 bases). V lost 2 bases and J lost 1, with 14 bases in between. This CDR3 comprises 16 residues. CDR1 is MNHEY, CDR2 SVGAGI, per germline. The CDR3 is CASSYGGVGAQETQYF. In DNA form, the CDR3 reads TGTGCCAGCAGTTACGGCGGTGTTGGGGCCCAAGAGACCCAGTACTTC.

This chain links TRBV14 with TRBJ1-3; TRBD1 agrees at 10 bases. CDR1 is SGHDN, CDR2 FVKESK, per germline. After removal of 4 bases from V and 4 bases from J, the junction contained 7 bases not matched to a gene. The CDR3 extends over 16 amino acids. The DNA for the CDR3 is TGTGCCAGCAGCCGGGACAGGGGATCGTTCGGAAACACCATATATTTT. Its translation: CASSRDRGSFGNTIYF.

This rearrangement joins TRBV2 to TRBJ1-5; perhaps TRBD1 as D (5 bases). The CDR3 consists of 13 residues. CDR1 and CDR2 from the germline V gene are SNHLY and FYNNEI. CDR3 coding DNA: TGTGCGAGCTCGGGGACTATCAGCCAGCCCCAGCATTTT. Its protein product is CASSGTISQPQHF.

CDR3 sequence reads: CASSQDLFANTGELFF. CDR3 bases: TGCGCCAGCAGCCAAGATCTGTTCGCGAACACCGGGGAGCTGTTTTTT. The chain links TRBV4-3 to TRBJ2-2, with D hard to call. This CDR3 is 16 amino acids long. V was shortened by 0 bases and J by 0 bases, with 8 bases between the two germline ends. Per the germline V gene, CDR1 is LGHNA and CDR2 is YSLEER.

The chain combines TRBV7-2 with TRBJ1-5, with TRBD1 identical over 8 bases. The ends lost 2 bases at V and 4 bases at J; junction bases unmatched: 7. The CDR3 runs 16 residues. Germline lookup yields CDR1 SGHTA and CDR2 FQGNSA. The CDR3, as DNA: TGTGCCAGCAGCTTAATCTGGACAGGGATAAATCAGCCCCAGCATTTT. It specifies CASSLIWTGINQPQHF.

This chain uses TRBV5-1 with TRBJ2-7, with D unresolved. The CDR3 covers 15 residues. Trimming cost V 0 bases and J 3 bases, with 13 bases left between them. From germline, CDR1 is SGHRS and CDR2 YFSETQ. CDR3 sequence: CASSLDPSKLYEQYF. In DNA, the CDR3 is TGCGCCAGCAGCTTGGATCCTAGTAAGCTCTACGAGCAGTACTTC.

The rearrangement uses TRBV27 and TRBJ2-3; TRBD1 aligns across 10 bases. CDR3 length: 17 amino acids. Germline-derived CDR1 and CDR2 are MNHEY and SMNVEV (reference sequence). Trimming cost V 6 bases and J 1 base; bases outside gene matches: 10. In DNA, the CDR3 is TGTGCCAGCAGCCGCCGGGGGGGGACAGGGGGCACAGATACGCAGTATTTT. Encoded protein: CASSRRGGTGGTDTQYF.